These T cell receptor beta chains were read from a single sample in a study of blood T cell repertoires in COVID-19. Sequenced by immunoSEQ multiplex PCR; TCRdb stores in-frame clones only, minus some. Here the sample spans more than 200,000 clones, around four fifths being singletons. The sequenced sample was peripheral blood. Receptor source: a man in his sixties with acute or convalescent COVID-19. Both conserved end residues are part of each CDR3. The D gene is left open where the match is weak. Expanded clones get a size class; other rows say once, few or many, or leave the size out.

v_gene: TRBV9; d_gene: TRBD2; j_gene: TRBJ2-5; abundance: .; CDR3nt: TGTGCCAGCAGCGGGAGGGGAGGGGAAGGGGAGACCCAGTACTTC; CDR3aa: CASSGRGGEGETQYF
v_gene: TRBV19; d_gene: .; j_gene: TRBJ2-1; abundance: .; CDR3nt: TGTGCCAGTAGTAGGGGTCAGGGCGATGAGCAGTTCTTC; CDR3aa: CASSRGQGDEQFF
v_gene: TRBV6-6; d_gene: .; j_gene: TRBJ2-6; abundance: .; CDR3nt: TGTGCCAGCAGCCTGTCAGGGGTAGCTGGGGCCAACGTCCTGACTTTC; CDR3aa: CASSLSGVAGANVLTF
v_gene: TRBV25-1; d_gene: TRBD1; j_gene: TRBJ1-1; abundance: .; CDR3nt: TGTGCCAGCAGTGGGACAGGGAGGGGCACTGAAGCTTTCTTT; CDR3aa: CASSGTGRGTEAFF
v_gene: TRBV7-9; d_gene: TRBD1; j_gene: TRBJ1-2; abundance: once; CDR3nt: TGTGCCAGCAGCTTAGAAGGGACAGGGGCTAACTATGGCTACACCTTC; CDR3aa: CASSLEGTGANYGYTF
v_gene: TRBV3-1/TRBV3-2; d_gene: .; j_gene: TRBJ1-3; abundance: few; CDR3nt: TGTGCCAGCAGCCAAGTGAGGCAGGCTAGGGGGAACACCATATATTTT; CDR3aa: CASSQVRQARGNTIYF
v_gene: TRBV19; d_gene: TRBD2; j_gene: TRBJ2-1; abundance: once; CDR3nt: TGTGCCAGTAGTATAGATCATCCCCCACTAGCGGACCGTGACAATGAGCAGTTCTTC; CDR3aa: CASSIDHPPLADRDNEQFF
v_gene: TRBV5-1; d_gene: TRBD1; j_gene: TRBJ2-7; abundance: .; CDR3nt: TGCGCCAGCAGCCGAACCGGGACAGGGAACGAGCAGTACTTC; CDR3aa: CASSRTGTGNEQYF
v_gene: TRBV11-3; d_gene: .; j_gene: TRBJ2-7; abundance: .; CDR3nt: TGTGCCAGCAGCTTAATTTCCGGCTACGAGCAGTACTTC; CDR3aa: CASSLISGYEQYF
v_gene: TRBV7-9; d_gene: .; j_gene: TRBJ1-4; abundance: .; CDR3nt: TGTGCCAGCAGCCCACAGGGTGGCAATGAAAAACTGTTTTTT; CDR3aa: CASSPQGGNEKLFF
v_gene: TRBV7-2; d_gene: .; j_gene: TRBJ2-7; abundance: .; CDR3nt: TGTGCCAGCAGCTACATTCCCTACGAGCAGTACTTC; CDR3aa: CASSYIPYEQYF
v_gene: TRBV25-1; d_gene: .; j_gene: TRBJ2-3; abundance: .; CDR3nt: TGTGCCAGCAGTGGGTTTACCGGGACTGTTGCAGATACGCAGTATTTT; CDR3aa: CASSGFTGTVADTQYF
v_gene: TRBV5-4; d_gene: TRBD2; j_gene: TRBJ2-5; abundance: .; CDR3nt: TGTGCCAGCAGTTATCAGCGGGGGGGCGGAGAGACCCAGTACTTC; CDR3aa: CASSYQRGGGETQYF
v_gene: TRBV11-2; d_gene: .; j_gene: TRBJ2-7; abundance: .; CDR3nt: TGTGCCAGCAGCTTAGTCGAAGGGGACGAGCAGTACTTC; CDR3aa: CASSLVEGDEQYF
v_gene: TRBV6-6; d_gene: .; j_gene: TRBJ1-1; abundance: .; CDR3nt: TGTGCCAGCAGTCCTACCTCGGCTGAAGCTTTCTTT; CDR3aa: CASSPTSAEAFF
v_gene: TRBV19; d_gene: .; j_gene: TRBJ1-5; abundance: .; CDR3nt: TGTGCCAGTCAGGACAGTTTTACTCTCAATCAGCCCCAGCATTTT; CDR3aa: CASQDSFTLNQPQHF
v_gene: TRBV24-1; d_gene: TRBD1; j_gene: TRBJ2-7; abundance: .; CDR3nt: TGTGCCACCAGTGATCGAGGACAGGGTCACTACGAGCAGTACTTC; CDR3aa: CATSDRGQGHYEQYF
v_gene: TRBV2; d_gene: .; j_gene: TRBJ2-4; abundance: .; CDR3nt: TGTGCCAGCAGAGAGGACAAAAACATTCAGTACTTC; CDR3aa: CASREDKNIQYF
v_gene: TRBV5-4; d_gene: .; j_gene: TRBJ2-5; abundance: .; CDR3nt: TGTGCCAGCAGCTTGAGGGACAACAAGAGAACCCAGTACTTC; CDR3aa: CASSLRDNKRTQYF
v_gene: TRBV30; d_gene: .; j_gene: TRBJ1-5; abundance: .; CDR3nt: TGTGCCTGGGGGTTAGATAGCAATCAGCCCCAGCATTTT; CDR3aa: CAWGLDSNQPQHF
v_gene: TRBV10-3; d_gene: .; j_gene: TRBJ1-2; abundance: .; CDR3nt: TGTGCCATCAGCTCGGGGAACTATGGCTACACCTTC; CDR3aa: CAISSGNYGYTF
v_gene: TRBV11-3; d_gene: .; j_gene: TRBJ2-3; abundance: .; CDR3nt: TGTGCCAGCAGCCCTGGGCCACAAGATACGCAGTATTTT; CDR3aa: CASSPGPQDTQYF
v_gene: TRBV21-1; d_gene: .; j_gene: TRBJ2-7; abundance: .; CDR3nt: TGTGCCAGCAGCAAGGAAGGTATAGACAGCCACTCCTACGAGCAGTACTTC; CDR3aa: CASSKEGIDSHSYEQYF
v_gene: TRBV7-8; d_gene: TRBD1; j_gene: TRBJ2-1; abundance: .; CDR3nt: TGTGCCAGCAGCTTACCCGGGACAGGGTCCAGCTCCTACAATGAGCAGTTCTTC; CDR3aa: CASSLPGTGSSSYNEQFF
v_gene: TRBV9; d_gene: TRBD2; j_gene: TRBJ2-1; abundance: .; CDR3nt: TGTGCCAGCAGCGTCGGACTAGCTTATGAGCAGTTCTTC; CDR3aa: CASSVGLAYEQFF
v_gene: TRBV28; d_gene: TRBD2; j_gene: TRBJ2-2; abundance: .; CDR3nt: TGTGCCAGCAGTTTAGGGGAGGGAGGGAACACCGGGGAGCTGTTTTTT; CDR3aa: CASSLGEGGNTGELFF
v_gene: TRBV30; d_gene: TRBD1; j_gene: TRBJ1-2; abundance: .; CDR3nt: TGTGCCTGGAGTGTACGACAGGGTACTCCTGCATTTTATTTCTACGGCTACACCTTC; CDR3aa: CAWSVRQGTPAFYFYGYTF
v_gene: TRBV6-5; d_gene: TRBD1; j_gene: TRBJ1-1; abundance: .; CDR3nt: TGTGCCAGCAGTCACAGACAGGGATTGAACACTGAAGCTTTCTTT; CDR3aa: CASSHRQGLNTEAFF
v_gene: TRBV3-1/TRBV3-2; d_gene: .; j_gene: TRBJ1-5; abundance: .; CDR3nt: TGTGCCAGCAGCCGACAGCTCAATCAGCCCCAGCATTTT; CDR3aa: CASSRQLNQPQHF
v_gene: TRBV3-1/TRBV3-2; d_gene: TRBD2; j_gene: TRBJ2-1; abundance: .; CDR3nt: TGTGCCAGCAGCCCCGGACTAGCGGGAGCCAATGAGCAGTTCTTC; CDR3aa: CASSPGLAGANEQFF
v_gene: TRBV19; d_gene: .; j_gene: TRBJ2-5; abundance: few; CDR3nt: TGTGCCAGTAGTTCCAGGGTTATACCCCAAGAGACCCAGTACTTC; CDR3aa: CASSSRVIPQETQYF
v_gene: TRBV7-3; d_gene: .; j_gene: TRBJ2-1; abundance: .; CDR3nt: TGTGCCAGCAGCCCGCAGGACAGAGCAATCAATGAGCAGTTCTTC; CDR3aa: CASSPQDRAINEQFF